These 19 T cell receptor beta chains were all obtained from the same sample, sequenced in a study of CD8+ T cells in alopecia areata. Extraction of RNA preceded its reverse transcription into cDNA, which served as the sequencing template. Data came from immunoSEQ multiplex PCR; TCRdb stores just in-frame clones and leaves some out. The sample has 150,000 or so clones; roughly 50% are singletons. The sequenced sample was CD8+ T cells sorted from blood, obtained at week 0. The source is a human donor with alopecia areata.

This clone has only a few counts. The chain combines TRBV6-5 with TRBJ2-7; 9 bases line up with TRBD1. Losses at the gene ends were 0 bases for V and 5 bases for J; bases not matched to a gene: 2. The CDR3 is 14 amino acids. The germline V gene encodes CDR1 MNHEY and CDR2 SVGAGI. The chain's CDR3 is CASSYSGTGNEQYF. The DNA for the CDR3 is TGTGCCAGCAGTTACTCCGGGACAGGGAACGAGCAGTACTTC.

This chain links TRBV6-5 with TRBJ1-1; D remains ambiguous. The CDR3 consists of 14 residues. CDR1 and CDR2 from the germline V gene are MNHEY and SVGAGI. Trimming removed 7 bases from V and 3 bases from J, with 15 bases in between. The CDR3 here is CASTEGFGDTEAFF. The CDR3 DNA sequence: TGTGCCAGCACTGAAGGTTTCGGGGACACTGAAGCTTTCTTT.

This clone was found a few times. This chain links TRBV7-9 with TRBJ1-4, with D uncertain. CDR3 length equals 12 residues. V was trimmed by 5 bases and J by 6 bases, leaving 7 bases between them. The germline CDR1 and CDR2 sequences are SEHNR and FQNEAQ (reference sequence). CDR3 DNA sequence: TGTGCCAGCAGCGTGGACGATGAAAAACTGTTTTTT. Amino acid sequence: CASSVDDEKLFF.

The CDR3 is CASSYRTANTEAFF. The CDR3 DNA sequence: TGCGCCAGCAGCTACCGGACAGCGAACACTGAAGCTTTCTTT. The rearrangement uses TRBV5-1 and TRBJ1-1; a possible D gene is TRBD1 (6 bases). The V end was cut by 3 bases, the J end by 1 base, with 10 bases between. Looked up from germline, CDR1 is SGHRS and CDR2 is YFSETQ. This CDR3 spans 14 amino acids. Full variable domain (rest looked up from reference TRBV5-1 and TRBJ1-1): KAGVTQTPRYLIKTRGQQVTLSCSPISGHRSVSWYQQTPGQGLQFLFEYFSETQRNKGNFPGRFSGRQFSNSRSEMNVSTLELGDSALYLCASSYRTANTEAFFGQGTRLTVV.

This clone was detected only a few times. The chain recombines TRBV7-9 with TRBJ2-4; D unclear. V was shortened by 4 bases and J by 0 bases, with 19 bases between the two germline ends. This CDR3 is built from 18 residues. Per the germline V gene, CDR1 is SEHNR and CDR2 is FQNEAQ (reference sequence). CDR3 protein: CASSSGNGVTLAKNIQYF. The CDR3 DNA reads TGTGCCAGCAGCTCAGGAAATGGGGTGACCCTAGCCAAAAACATTCAGTACTTC. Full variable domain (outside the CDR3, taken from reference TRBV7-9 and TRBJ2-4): DTGVSQNPRHKITKRGQNVTFRCDPISEHNRLYWYRQTLGQGPEFLTYFQNEAQLEKSRLLSDRFSAERPKGSFSTLEIQRTEQGDSAMYLCASSSGNGVTLAKNIQYFGAGTRLSVL.

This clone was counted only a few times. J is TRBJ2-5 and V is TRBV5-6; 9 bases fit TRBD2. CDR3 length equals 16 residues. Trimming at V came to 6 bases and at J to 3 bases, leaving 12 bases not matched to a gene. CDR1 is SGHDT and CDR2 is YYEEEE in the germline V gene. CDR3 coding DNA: TGTGCCAGCACCACCCTGGGGCTAGCGGGGAAAGAGACCCAGTACTTC. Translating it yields CASTTLGLAGKETQYF.

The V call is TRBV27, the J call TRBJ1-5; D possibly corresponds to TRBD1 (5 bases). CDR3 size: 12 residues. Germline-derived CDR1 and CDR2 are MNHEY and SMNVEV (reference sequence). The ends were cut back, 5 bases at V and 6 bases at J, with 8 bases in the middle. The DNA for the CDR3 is TGTGCCAGCAGTGCCCAGGGTCAGCCCCAGCATTTT. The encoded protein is CASSAQGQPQHF.

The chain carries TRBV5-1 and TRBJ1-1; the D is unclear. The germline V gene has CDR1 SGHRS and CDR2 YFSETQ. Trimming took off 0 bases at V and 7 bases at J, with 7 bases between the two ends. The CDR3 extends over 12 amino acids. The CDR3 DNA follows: TGCGCCAGCAGCTTGGGAGCCAATGAAGCTTTCTTT. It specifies CASSLGANEAFF.

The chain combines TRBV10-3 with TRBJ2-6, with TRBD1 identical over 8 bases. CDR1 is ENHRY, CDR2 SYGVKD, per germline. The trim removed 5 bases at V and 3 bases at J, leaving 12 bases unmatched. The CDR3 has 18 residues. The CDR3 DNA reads TGTGCCATCAGTCGAGGGCAGGGGGCGCAGGATGGGGCCAACGTCCTGACTTTC. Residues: CAISRGQGAQDGANVLTF.

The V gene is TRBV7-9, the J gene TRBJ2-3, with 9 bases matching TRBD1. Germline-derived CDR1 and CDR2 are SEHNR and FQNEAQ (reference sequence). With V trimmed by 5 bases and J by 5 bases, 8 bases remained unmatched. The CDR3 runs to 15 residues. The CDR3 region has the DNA TGTGCCAGCAGCCCTCGGACAGGGGATCAAGATACGCAGTATTTT. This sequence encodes CASSPRTGDQDTQYF.

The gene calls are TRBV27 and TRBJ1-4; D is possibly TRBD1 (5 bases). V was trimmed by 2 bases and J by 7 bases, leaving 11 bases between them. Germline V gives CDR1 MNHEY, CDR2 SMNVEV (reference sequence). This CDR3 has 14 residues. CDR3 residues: CASSLDGTGEKLFF. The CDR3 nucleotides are TGTGCCAGCAGTTTAGATGGGACGGGTGAAAAACTGTTTTTT.

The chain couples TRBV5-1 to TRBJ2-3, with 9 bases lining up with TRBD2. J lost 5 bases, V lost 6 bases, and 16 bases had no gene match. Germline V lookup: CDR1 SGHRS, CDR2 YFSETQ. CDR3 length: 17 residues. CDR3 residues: CASIPGALAGSGDTQYF. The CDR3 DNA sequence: TGCGCCAGCATCCCAGGGGCCCTAGCGGGGAGTGGAGATACGCAGTATTTT.

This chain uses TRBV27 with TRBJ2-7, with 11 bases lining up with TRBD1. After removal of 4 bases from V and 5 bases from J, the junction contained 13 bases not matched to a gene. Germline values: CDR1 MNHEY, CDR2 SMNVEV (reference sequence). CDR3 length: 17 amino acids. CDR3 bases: TGTGCCAGCAGTTCCCTAAATTCGGACAGGGGGCGAAACGAGCAGTACTTC. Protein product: CASSSLNSDRGRNEQYF.

The CDR3 DNA is TGCGCCAGCAGCCAAGATTGGGGACAGGGGGTAGTGGAGACCCAGTACTTC. Translated, it gives CASSQDWGQGVVETQYF. The rearrangement joins TRBV4-3 to TRBJ2-5; 11 nucleotides line up with TRBD1. Per germline, CDR1 LGHNA and CDR2 YSLEER. Losses at the gene ends were 0 bases for V and 5 bases for J; bases not matched to a gene: 8. The CDR3 is 17 residues long.

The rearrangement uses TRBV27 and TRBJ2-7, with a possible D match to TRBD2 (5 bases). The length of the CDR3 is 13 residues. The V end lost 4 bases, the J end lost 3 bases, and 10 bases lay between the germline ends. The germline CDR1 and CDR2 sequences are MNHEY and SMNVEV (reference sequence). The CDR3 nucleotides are TGTGCCAGCAGTTCGGGAACCTACTACGAGCAGTACTTC. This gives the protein CASSSGTYYEQYF.

CDR3: CASSQEYGTADLSGANVLTF. CDR3 in DNA: TGCGCCAGCAGCCAAGAGTACGGGACGGCCGACCTCTCTGGGGCCAACGTCCTGACTTTC. The chain uses TRBV4-3 and TRBJ2-6; D is tentatively TRBD1 or TRBD2 (5 bases each). The germline V gene encodes CDR1 LGHNA and CDR2 YSLEER. V shed 0 bases and J shed 0 bases, with 18 bases lying between them. The CDR3 length is 20 residues.

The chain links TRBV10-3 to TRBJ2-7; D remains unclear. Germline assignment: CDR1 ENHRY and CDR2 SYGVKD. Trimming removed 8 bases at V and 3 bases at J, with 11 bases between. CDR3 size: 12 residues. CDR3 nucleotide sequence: TGTGCCATCGCGGTGGTGTTCTACGAGCAGTACTTC. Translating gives CAIAVVFYEQYF.

CDR3: CASSSGQGRPGELFF. The CDR3 nucleotides are TGTGCCAGCAGCTCGGGACAGGGGCGCCCCGGGGAGCTGTTTTTT. This chain links TRBV7-9 with TRBJ2-2; TRBD1 matches 10 bases. V lost 4 bases and J lost 6; bases outside the gene matches: 5. This CDR3 is 15 amino acids long. The germline gives CDR1 SEHNR, CDR2 FQNEAQ (reference sequence).

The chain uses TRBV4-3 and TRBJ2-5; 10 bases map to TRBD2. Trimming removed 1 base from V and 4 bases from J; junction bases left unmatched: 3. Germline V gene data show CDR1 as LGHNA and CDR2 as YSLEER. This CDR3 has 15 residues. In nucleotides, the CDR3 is TGCGCCAGCAGCCAAGTGTGGACTAGCGGAGAGACCCAGTACTTC. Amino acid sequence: CASSQVWTSGETQYF.